This TCR beta chain was sequenced during a study of cytotoxic CD8 clonotypes in ibrutinib-treated CLL. About the study: After treatment lasting a median approximately eleven months, range 6 to 36, response samples were collected.

Depth targeted 1 in 200,000 to 1 in 1 million T cells, averaging about 9.2x coverage per clonotype. TCRdb keeps only in-frame clones here, not all; method: immunoSEQ multiplex PCR. The table lists roughly 250,000 clones, 70% of them singletons. The source of about 2 micrograms of genomic DNA for TCR beta libraries was cryopreserved PBMCs. The origin of this receptor is a human donor with chronic lymphocytic leukemia. The source material was PBMCs, sampled after 24 months of ibrutinib treatment.

Written as DNA, the CDR3 is TGTGCCAGCAGTTTCCGGGGGGCGGCGACCCAGTACTTC. Residues: CASSFRGAATQYF. This chain links TRBV27 with TRBJ2-5; a possible D gene is TRBD2 (7 bases). The CDR3 runs to 13 residues. The germline gives CDR1 MNHEY, CDR2 SMNVEV (reference sequence). Trimming removed 3 bases from V and 7 bases from J, with 12 bases in between.